The 14 T cell receptor beta chains below all came from one sample that was sequenced in a study of blood T cell repertoires in COVID-19. The method was immunoSEQ multiplex PCR; TCRdb's version includes in-frame clones alone and lacks a portion of them. The sample lists 200,000 to 250,000 clones, less than 85% seen once, with 18% in the top ten. Sequenced material: PBMCs or T cells enriched from blood (not recorded which). The receptors were gathered from a man aged 35 to 55 who had recovered from COVID-19.

The rearrangement joins TRBV5-5 to TRBJ1-2; TRBD1 aligns across 9 bases. Germline CDR1 reads SGHKS; CDR2 reads YYEKEE (reference sequence). Trimming cost V 5 bases and J 3 bases; bases outside gene matches: 8. There are 15 residues in the CDR3. The CDR3 protein is CASSLTTGGDYGYTF. The CDR3 DNA sequence: TGTGCCAGCAGTCTTACAACAGGGGGCGACTATGGCTACACCTTC.

The rearrangement joins TRBV2 to TRBJ2-7, with 9 bases fitting TRBD1. The V gene end was trimmed by 3 bases and the J gene end by 2 bases; junction bases not matched to a gene: 5. CDR3 size: 15 residues. In germline, CDR1 is SNHLY, CDR2 FYNNEI. This chain's CDR3 is CASSDRGQGTYEQYF. CDR3 sequence (DNA): TGTGCCAGCAGTGACCGTGGACAGGGGACCTACGAGCAGTACTTC.

The rearrangement joins TRBV28 to TRBJ2-3; weak D call: TRBD2 (5 bases). This CDR3 region has 19 residues. Trimming took 1 base from V and 0 from J, leaving 20 bases between them. Germline values: CDR1 MDHEN, CDR2 SYDVKM. CDR3 residues: CASSLFKFVGSSSTDTQYF. Here the CDR3 DNA reads TGTGCCAGCAGTTTATTCAAATTTGTGGGGAGTTCTAGCACAGATACGCAGTATTTT.

The chain links TRBV4-1 to TRBJ1-5; 9 bases align to TRBD1. V shed 4 bases and J 2 bases; nucleotides not matched to a gene: 6. Looked up from germline, CDR1 is MGHRA and CDR2 is YSYEKL. This CDR3 region has 16 residues. The CDR3 sequence is CASSPLDRGGNQPQHF. CDR3 DNA: TGCGCCAGCAGCCCCCTTGACAGGGGGGGCAATCAGCCCCAGCATTTT.

This clone was detected once. The rearrangement uses TRBV12-3 or TRBV12-4 and TRBJ2-7; a weak D match, TRBD2 (7 bases). The CDR3 length is 13 residues. Trimming took 2 bases from V and 3 from J, leaving 8 bases between them. The CDR3 protein is CASSLRGGYEQYF. The CDR3, as DNA: TGTGCCAGCAGTTTAAGGGGGGGCTACGAGCAGTACTTC.

J is TRBJ2-5 and V is TRBV20-1, with a weak D call TRBD2 (6 bases). The CDR3 is 16 amino acids. The V gene's germline CDR1 is DFQATT and CDR2 SNEGSKA (reference sequence). V shed 3 bases and J shed 2 bases, with 19 bases lying between them. The CDR3 DNA follows: TGCAGTGCTAGTCCCGCCGGGAGACTAAATCAAGAGACCCAGTACTTC. This encodes CSASPAGRLNQETQYF.

The CDR3: CASRYRTALDEQFF. CDR3 sequence (DNA): TGCGCCAGCCGCTACAGGACCGCGCTGGATGAGCAGTTCTTC. This chain links TRBV5-1 with TRBJ2-1; possibly TRBD1 for D (5 bases). This CDR3 region has 14 residues. The V gene's germline CDR1 is SGHRS and CDR2 YFSETQ. V gave up 7 bases and J gave up 8 bases, with 19 bases separating them. The complete variable domain, with remaining parts taken from reference TRBV5-1 and TRBJ2-1, reads KAGVTQTPRYLIKTRGQQVTLSCSPISGHRSVSWYQQTPGQGLQFLFEYFSETQRNKGNFPGRFSGRQFSNSRSEMNVSTLELGDSALYLCASRYRTALDEQFFGPGTRLTVL.

V gene TRBV19 combines with J gene TRBJ2-1; unclear D gene. This CDR3 contains 13 residues. Germline CDR1 is LNHDA and CDR2 is SQIVND (reference sequence). V was trimmed by 8 bases and J by 8 bases, leaving 16 bases between them. The chain's CDR3 is CASRWASDDEQFF. The CDR3 bases are TGTGCCAGTCGTTGGGCCTCGGATGATGAGCAGTTCTTC.

The V gene is TRBV6-1, the J gene TRBJ1-2, with TRBD1 identical over 7 bases. The ends lost 1 base at V and 6 bases at J; junction bases unmatched: 8. This CDR3 contains 15 residues. Germline lookup yields CDR1 MNHNS and CDR2 SASEGT. DNA for the CDR3: TGTGCCAGCAGTGAAGTTATCGAGACAGGGCATGGCTACACCTTC. The encoded protein is CASSEVIETGHGYTF.

V and J are TRBV28 and TRBJ1-2, with 7 bases aligning to TRBD1. The CDR3 is 16 amino acids. Germline trimming cut 5 bases from V and 4 bases from J; bases unmatched to any gene: 13. Per the germline V gene, CDR1 is MDHEN and CDR2 is SYDVKM. In nucleotides, the CDR3 is TGTGCCAGCAGTCCCAAGACAGGGAGAGGCCTCTATGGCTACACCTTC. Protein: CASSPKTGRGLYGYTF.

This chain connects TRBV18 to TRBJ1-1, with D unclear. The V gene lost 3 bases and the J gene lost 6 bases, with 14 bases spanning the gap. The CDR3 is 14 residues long. Looked up from germline, CDR1 is KGHSH and CDR2 is LQKENI. In nucleotides, the CDR3 is TGTGCCAGCTCACCTTCGGCGGGCGGGCCTGAAGCTTTCTTT. It encodes CASSPSAGGPEAFF.

V usage is TRBV14 and J usage is TRBJ1-1; 7 bases fit TRBD1. CDR3 length: 13 residues. The junction had 1 base not matched to a gene; V was cut back by 3 bases and J by 3 bases. The germline gives CDR1 SGHDN, CDR2 FVKESK. CDR3 protein: CASSHGTDTEAFF. The CDR3 nucleotides are TGTGCCAGCAGCCACGGGACAGACACTGAAGCTTTCTTT. Supplemented by reference TRBV14 and TRBJ1-1, the full variable domain reads EAGVTQFPSHSVIEKGQTVTLRCDPISGHDNLYWYRRVMGKEIKFLLHFVKESKQDESGMPNNRFLAERTGGTYSTLKVQPAELEDSGVYFCASSHGTDTEAFFGQGTRLTVV.

This clone was recorded once. The J gene is TRBJ1-2, the V gene TRBV11-2; the match to TRBD1 covers 9 bases. CDR1 and CDR2 from the germline V gene are SGHAT and FQNNGV. Losses at the gene ends were 3 bases for V and 2 bases for J; bases not matched to a gene: 4. This CDR3 has 15 amino acids. CDR3 sequence: CASSFRDRVNYGYTF. Here the CDR3 DNA reads TGTGCCAGCAGCTTCCGGGACAGGGTGAACTATGGCTACACCTTC.

The rearrangement uses TRBV7-3 and TRBJ2-7; D ambiguous. Per germline, CDR1 SGHTA and CDR2 FQGTGA. V was cut by 5 bases and J by 0 bases, with 14 bases left in between. The CDR3 totals 15 residues. The CDR3 bases are TGTGCCAGCAGCCCCCCCCCGCGTACCTCCTACGAGCAGTACTTC. Encoded protein: CASSPPPRTSYEQYF.